Listed below are T cell receptor beta chains from one sample, sequenced in a study of T cell changes during pregnancy in multiple sclerosis. Produced via immunoSEQ multiplex PCR; TCRdb's table is partial and in-frame only. The data contain more than 10,000 clones, around 84% of them singletons. Sequencing was performed on CD8+ T cells from peripheral blood mononuclear cells, taken after pregnancy. The receptors here all came from a female donor in good health, enrolled as a control in a pregnancy study. The CDR3 runs from the conserved cysteine through the conserved F or W. D genes are given only for firm matches. The listing skips clone size in some rows; elsewhere it reads once, few, many or a size class.

>TRBV28|NA|TRBD1|TRBJ2-2
CASSRGQGYTGELFF
TGTGCCAGCAGTAGGGGACAGGGGTACACCGGGGAGCTGTTTTTT
>TRBV7-9|NA|TRBD1|TRBJ1-6
CASSLHRGSGSPLHF
TGTGCCAGCAGCTTACACAGGGGAAGTGGATCACCCCTCCACTTT
>TRBV13|NA|TRBD1|TRBJ2-2
CASSLMDRGHAGELFF
TGTGCCAGCAGCCTCATGGACAGGGGACACGCCGGGGAGCTGTTTTTT
>TRBV19|NA|NA|TRBJ2-7
CASSIVGGNYEQYF
TGTGCCAGTAGTATTGTCGGCGGGAACTACGAGCAGTACTTC
>TRBV7-3|NA|TRBD1|TRBJ1-2
CASSLSPTGLGYTF
TGTGCCAGCAGCTTATCTCCGACAGGGCTAGGCTACACCTTC
>TRBV2|NA|TRBD1|TRBJ1-2
CATLPPPTGVEGYTF
TGTGCCACCTTGCCCCCACCGACAGGGGTAGAAGGCTACACCTTC
>TRBV20-1|NA|NA|TRBJ1-2
CSVSTRGYTF
TGCAGTGTTTCAACCCGGGGCTACACCTTC
>TRBV5-6|NA|NA|TRBJ1-2
CASSPSNYGYTF
TGTGCCAGCAGCCCGTCGAACTATGGCTACACCTTC
>TRBV11-2|NA|NA|TRBJ1-2
CASSSPGYYGYTF
TGTGCCAGCAGCTCCCCGGGGTACTATGGCTACACCTTC
>TRBV4-1|NA|NA|TRBJ2-7
CASSQVASYEQYF
TGCGCCAGCAGCCAAGTGGCCAGCTACGAGCAGTACTTC
>TRBV9|NA|TRBD2|TRBJ2-5
CASSVERETSGVQETQYF
TGTGCCAGCAGCGTAGAAAGGGAGACTAGCGGGGTCCAAGAGACCCAGTACTTC
>TRBV7-9|NA|NA|TRBJ2-7
CASSPRGTLSYEQYF
TGTGCCAGCAGCCCCAGGGGCACCCTTTCCTACGAGCAGTACTTC
>TRBV7-8|NA|NA|TRBJ2-1
CASSSMVAGHNEQFF
TGTGCCAGCAGCTCGATGGTGGCGGGGCACAATGAGCAGTTCTTC
>TRBV7-9|NA|TRBD2|TRBJ2-4
CASSFAREVGYIQYF
TGTGCCAGCAGCTTTGCGCGGGAGGTTGGTTACATTCAGTACTTC
>TRBV9|once|TRBD2|TRBJ2-3
CASRASGGSDTQYF
TGTGCCAGCAGGGCTAGCGGGGGCTCAGATACGCAGTATTTT
>TRBV4-1|NA|NA|TRBJ2-1
CASSQDHLNQFF
TGCGCCAGCAGCCAAGATCACCTAAATCAGTTCTTC
>TRBV6-4|once|TRBD1|TRBJ2-7
CASTGTKTGCGSYEQYF
TGTGCCAGCACCGGTACAAAGACAGGGTGTGGTTCCTACGAGCAGTACTTC
>TRBV19|NA|TRBD1|TRBJ2-5
CASSMSDRGQVETQYF
TGTGCCAGTAGTATGTCGGACAGGGGGCAAGTGGAGACCCAGTACTTC
>TRBV20-1|NA|NA|TRBJ2-1
CSASTYNEQFF
TGCAGTGCTAGCACCTACAATGAGCAGTTCTTC
>TRBV18|NA|NA|TRBJ2-1
CASSPPGGLSYNEQFF
TGTGCCAGCTCACCCCCCGGCGGGCTCTCCTACAATGAGCAGTTCTTC
>TRBV9|NA|TRBD2|TRBJ2-1
CASSPRLAGGYNEQFF
TGTGCCAGCAGCCCCCGACTAGCGGGAGGTTACAATGAGCAGTTCTTC
>TRBV10-1|NA|TRBD2|TRBJ2-1
CASGGLAGVLEHEQFF
TGCGCCAGCGGAGGGTTAGCGGGAGTACTTGAGCATGAGCAGTTCTTC
>TRBV27|NA|TRBD2|TRBJ2-3
CASSPLAGGRGTQYF
TGTGCCAGCAGTCCATTAGCGGGGGGGCGGGGTACGCAGTATTTT
>TRBV28|few|NA|TRBJ1-5
CASSHNGAGLHQPQHF
TGTGCCAGCAGCCATAACGGGGCGGGACTGCATCAGCCCCAGCATTTT
>TRBV18|NA|TRBD1|TRBJ1-1
CASSPQGALAGSTEAFF
TGTGCCAGCTCACCACAGGGGGCTTTAGCGGGGAGCACTGAAGCTTTCTTT
>TRBV5-1|NA|NA|TRBJ2-3
CASSLGWVGTDTQYF
TGCGCCAGCAGTCTCGGGTGGGTAGGCACAGATACGCAGTATTTT
>TRBV11-1|NA|TRBD1|TRBJ2-7
CASSFSGQVRGAYEQYF
TGTGCCAGCAGCTTCTCCGGACAGGTAAGAGGGGCCTACGAGCAGTACTTC
>TRBV19|NA|TRBD1|TRBJ1-2
CASRDRVWRGDYGYTF
TGTGCCAGTAGGGACAGGGTTTGGAGGGGGGACTATGGCTACACCTTC
>TRBV5-1|NA|TRBD1|TRBJ2-3
CASSLEGQGSDTQYF
TGCGCCAGCAGCTTGGAAGGACAGGGGTCAGATACGCAGTATTTT
>TRBV9|NA|TRBD1|TRBJ2-1
CASSADRGSSYNEQFF
TGTGCCAGCAGCGCCGACAGGGGTAGCTCCTACAATGAGCAGTTCTTC
>TRBV29-1|NA|TRBD1|TRBJ1-2
CSAFLTGGNYGYTF
TGCAGCGCCTTTTTGACAGGGGGGAACTATGGCTACACCTTC
>TRBV30|NA|NA|TRBJ2-5
CAYTYFQRQETQYF
TGTGCCTACACTTATTTCCAGCGGCAAGAGACCCAGTACTTC
>TRBV4-3|once|NA|TRBJ1-1
CASSQEGLLNTEAFF
TGCGCCAGCAGCCAAGAGGGACTTCTGAACACTGAAGCTTTCTTT
>TRBV7-9|NA|NA|TRBJ1-3
CASSSPGGAGNTIYF
TGTGCCAGCAGCTCGCCCGGGGGGGCTGGAAACACCATATATTTT
>TRBV4-2|NA|NA|TRBJ1-4
CASSQDPAGAEAYNEKLFF
TGTGCCAGCAGCCAAGATCCCGCAGGGGCCGAGGCCTATAATGAAAAACTGTTTTTT
>TRBV7-3|NA|TRBD2|TRBJ2-1
CASSVAGTSHEQFF
TGTGCCAGCAGCGTCGCCGGGACTAGTCATGAGCAGTTCTTC
>TRBV29-1|NA|TRBD1|TRBJ2-7
CSATKDRDRYF
TGCAGCGCCACTAAAGACAGGGATCGGTACTTC
>TRBV5-4|NA|TRBD2|TRBJ2-1
CASSNPWGGGSYNEQFF
TGTGCCAGCAGCAACCCGTGGGGGGGAGGGTCTTACAATGAGCAGTTCTTC
>TRBV4-2|once|TRBD1|TRBJ2-5
CASSLRTGPQETQYF
TGTGCCAGCAGCCTGAGGACAGGGCCCCAAGAGACCCAGTACTTC
>TRBV15|NA|TRBD1|TRBJ2-5
CATSRDTTGTPQETQYF
TGTGCCACCAGCAGAGATACGACAGGGACCCCCCAAGAGACCCAGTACTTC
>TRBV6-1|few|TRBD1|TRBJ1-5
CASTQGAYQPQHF
TGTGCCAGCACCCAGGGGGCCTATCAGCCCCAGCATTTT
>TRBV28|NA|TRBD1|TRBJ1-3
CASSLDRGGNTIYF
TGTGCCAGCAGTTTAGACAGGGGAGGAAACACCATATATTTT
>TRBV4-1|NA|NA|TRBJ2-5
CASSQGGTEETQYF
TGCGCCAGCAGCCAGGGCGGGACAGAAGAGACCCAGTACTTC
>TRBV4-1|NA|NA|TRBJ1-5
CASSQDRVVTGSNQPQHF
TGCGCCAGCAGCCAAGATCGGGTGGTGACAGGAAGCAATCAGCCCCAGCATTTT
>TRBV4-1|NA|NA|TRBJ1-2
CASSPSRTDHYGYTF
TGCGCCAGCAGCCCTTCGCGGACAGATCACTATGGCTACACCTTC
>TRBV4-3|NA|TRBD1|TRBJ1-4
CASSTRKQGAVYEKLFF
TGCGCCAGCAGCACAAGGAAACAGGGGGCCGTCTATGAGAAACTGTTTTTT
>TRBV14|few|NA|TRBJ1-2
CASSQQGVYGYTF
TGTGCCAGCAGCCAACAGGGCGTCTATGGCTACACCTTC
>TRBV2|NA|TRBD1|TRBJ2-1
CASRETGDSYNEQFF
TGTGCCAGCAGGGAGACAGGGGACAGCTACAATGAGCAGTTCTTC
>TRBV29-1|NA|TRBD2|TRBJ2-1
CSVEPRNLAGLRRVPEQFF
TGCAGCGTTGAACCCCGCAATCTAGCGGGACTTCGTCGTGTTCCTGAGCAGTTCTTC
>TRBV4-2|NA|TRBD2|TRBJ2-1
CASSPRKLAGGGSYNEQFF
TGTGCCAGCAGCCCCCGAAAACTAGCGGGAGGCGGCTCCTACAATGAGCAGTTCTTC
>TRBV5-1|NA|TRBD1|TRBJ2-7
CASSSGTGLYEQYF
TGCGCCAGCAGCTCCGGGACAGGGTTGTACGAGCAGTACTTC
>TRBV5-6|NA|TRBD1|TRBJ1-1
CASSFGTGNTEAFF
TGTGCCAGCAGCTTCGGGACAGGGAACACTGAAGCTTTCTTT